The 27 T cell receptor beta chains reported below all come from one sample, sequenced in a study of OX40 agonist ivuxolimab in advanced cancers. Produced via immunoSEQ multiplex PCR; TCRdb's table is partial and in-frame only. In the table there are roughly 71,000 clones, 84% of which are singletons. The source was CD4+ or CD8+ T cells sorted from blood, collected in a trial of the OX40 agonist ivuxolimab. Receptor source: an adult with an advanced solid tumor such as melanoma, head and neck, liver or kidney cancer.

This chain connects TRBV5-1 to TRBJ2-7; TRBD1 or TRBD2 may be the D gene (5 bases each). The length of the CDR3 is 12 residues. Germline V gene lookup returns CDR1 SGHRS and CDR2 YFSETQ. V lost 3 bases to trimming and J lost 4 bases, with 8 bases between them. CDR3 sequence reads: CASSSGRYEQYF. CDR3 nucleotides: TGCGCCAGCAGCTCGGGACGGTACGAGCAGTACTTC.

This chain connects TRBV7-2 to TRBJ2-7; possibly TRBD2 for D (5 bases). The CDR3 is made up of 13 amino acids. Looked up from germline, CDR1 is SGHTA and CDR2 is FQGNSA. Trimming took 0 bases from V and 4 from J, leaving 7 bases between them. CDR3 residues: CASSLAGVYEQYF. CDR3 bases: TGTGCCAGCAGCTTAGCGGGAGTTTACGAGCAGTACTTC.

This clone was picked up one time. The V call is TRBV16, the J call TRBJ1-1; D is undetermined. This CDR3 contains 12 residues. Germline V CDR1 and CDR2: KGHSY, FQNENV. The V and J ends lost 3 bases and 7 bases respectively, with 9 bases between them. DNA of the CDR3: TGTGCCAGCAGCCATGGGCGAGGTGAAGCTTTCTTT. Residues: CASSHGRGEAFF.

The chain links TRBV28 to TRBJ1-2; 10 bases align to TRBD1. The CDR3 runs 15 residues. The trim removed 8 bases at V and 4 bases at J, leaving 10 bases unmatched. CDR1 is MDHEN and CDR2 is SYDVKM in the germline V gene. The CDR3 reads CASARETGGGYGYTF. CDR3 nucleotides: TGTGCCAGCGCTAGGGAGACAGGGGGCGGCTATGGCTACACCTTC.

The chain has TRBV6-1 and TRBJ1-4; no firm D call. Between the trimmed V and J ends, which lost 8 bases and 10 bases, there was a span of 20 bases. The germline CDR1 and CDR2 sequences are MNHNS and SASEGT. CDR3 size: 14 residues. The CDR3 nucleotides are TGTGCCAGCTCCCCCAGGCTATCTCCTACAAAACTGTTTTTT. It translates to CASSPRLSPTKLFF.

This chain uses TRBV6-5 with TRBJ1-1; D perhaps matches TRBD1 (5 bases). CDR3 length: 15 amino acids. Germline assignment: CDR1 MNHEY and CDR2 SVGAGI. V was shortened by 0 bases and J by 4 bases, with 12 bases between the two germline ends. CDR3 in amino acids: CASSYSVGGITEAFF. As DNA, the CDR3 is TGTGCCAGCAGTTACTCTGTCGGGGGAATCACTGAAGCTTTCTTT.

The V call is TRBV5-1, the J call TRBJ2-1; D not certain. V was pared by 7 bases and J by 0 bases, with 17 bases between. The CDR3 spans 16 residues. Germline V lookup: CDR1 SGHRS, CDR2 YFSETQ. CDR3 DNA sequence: TGCGCCAGCCACCCATTCGGCAGTAGCTCCTACAATGAGCAGTTCTTC. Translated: CASHPFGSSSYNEQFF.

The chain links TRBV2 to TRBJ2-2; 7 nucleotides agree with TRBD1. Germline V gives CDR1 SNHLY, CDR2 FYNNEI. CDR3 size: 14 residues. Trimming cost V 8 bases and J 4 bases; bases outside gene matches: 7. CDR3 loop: CASRTGVGTGELFF. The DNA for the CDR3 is TGTGCCAGCCGAACAGGGGTGGGCACCGGGGAGCTGTTTTTT.

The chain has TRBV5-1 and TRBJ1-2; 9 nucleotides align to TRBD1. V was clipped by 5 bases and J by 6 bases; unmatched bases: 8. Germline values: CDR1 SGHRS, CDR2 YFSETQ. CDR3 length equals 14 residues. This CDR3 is CASRTTGGFNGYTF. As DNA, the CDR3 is TGCGCCAGCAGAACAACAGGGGGCTTCAATGGCTACACCTTC.

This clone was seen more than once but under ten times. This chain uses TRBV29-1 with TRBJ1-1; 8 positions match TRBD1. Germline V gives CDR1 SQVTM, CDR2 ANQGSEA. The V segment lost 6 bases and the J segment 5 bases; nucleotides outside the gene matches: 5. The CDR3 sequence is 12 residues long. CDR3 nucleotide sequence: TGCAGCGTGAAACAGGGGGAGACTGAAGCTTTCTTT. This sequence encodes CSVKQGETEAFF.

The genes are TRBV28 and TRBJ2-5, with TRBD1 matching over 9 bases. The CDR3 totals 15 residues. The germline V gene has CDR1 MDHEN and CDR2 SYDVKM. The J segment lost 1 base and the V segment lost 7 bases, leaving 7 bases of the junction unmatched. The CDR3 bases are TGTGCCAGCACCCCCGGGACAGGGCCCCAAGAGACCCAGTACTTC. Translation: CASTPGTGPQETQYF. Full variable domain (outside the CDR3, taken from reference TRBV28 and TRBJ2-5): DVKVTQSSRYLVKRTGEKVFLECVQDMDHENMFWYRQDPGLGLRLIYFSYDVKMKEKGDIPEGYSVSREKKERFSLILESASTNQTSMYLCASTPGTGPQETQYFGPGTRLLVL.

The CDR3 nucleotides read TGTGCCAGCAGCGTAGGAGGGATAGCTAACTATGGCTACACCTTC. As protein: CASSVGGIANYGYTF. The chain couples TRBV9 to TRBJ1-2; D is unresolved. CDR1 is SGDLS, CDR2 YYNGEE, per germline. Deletions cut 0 bases from V and 0 bases from J, with 9 bases between. The CDR3 runs 15 residues.

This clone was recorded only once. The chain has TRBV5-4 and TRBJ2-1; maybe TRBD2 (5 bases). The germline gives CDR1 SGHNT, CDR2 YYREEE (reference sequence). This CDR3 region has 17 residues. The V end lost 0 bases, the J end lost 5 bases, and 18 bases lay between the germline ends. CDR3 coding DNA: TGTGCCAGCAGCTTGGACCTGGTGGTGACGGGGAACAATGAGCAGTTCTTC. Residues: CASSLDLVVTGNNEQFF.

This CDR3 reads CASSLNREGYTF. In DNA form, the CDR3 reads TGTGCCAGCAGCTTGAACAGGGAAGGCTACACCTTC. This chain links TRBV5-4 with TRBJ1-2, with D maybe TRBD1 (6 bases). This CDR3 has 12 amino acids. Trimming took 1 base from V and 8 from J, leaving 9 bases between them. From germline, CDR1 is SGHNT and CDR2 YYREEE (reference sequence).

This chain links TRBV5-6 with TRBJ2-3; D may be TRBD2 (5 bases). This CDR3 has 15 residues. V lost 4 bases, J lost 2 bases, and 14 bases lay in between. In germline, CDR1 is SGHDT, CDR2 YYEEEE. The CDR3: CASSPMDGVTDTQYF. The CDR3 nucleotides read TGTGCCAGCAGCCCAATGGACGGGGTCACAGATACGCAGTATTTT.

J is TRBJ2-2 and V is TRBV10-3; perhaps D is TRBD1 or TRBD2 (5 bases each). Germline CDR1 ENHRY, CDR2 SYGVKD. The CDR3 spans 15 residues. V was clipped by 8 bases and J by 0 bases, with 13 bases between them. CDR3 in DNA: TGTGCCATCGGGACGGGGCAGTCGAACACCGGGGAGCTGTTTTTT. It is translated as CAIGTGQSNTGELFF.

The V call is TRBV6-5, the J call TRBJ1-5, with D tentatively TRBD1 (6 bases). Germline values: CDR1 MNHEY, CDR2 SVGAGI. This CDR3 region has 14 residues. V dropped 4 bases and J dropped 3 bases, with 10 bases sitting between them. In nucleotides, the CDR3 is TGTGCCAGCAGTTCTGACAGGATCAATCAGCCCCAGCATTTT. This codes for CASSSDRINQPQHF.

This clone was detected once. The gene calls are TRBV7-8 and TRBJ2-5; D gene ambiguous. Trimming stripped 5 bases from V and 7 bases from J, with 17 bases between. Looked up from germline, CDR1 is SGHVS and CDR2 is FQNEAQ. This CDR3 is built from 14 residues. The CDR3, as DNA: TGTGCCAGCAGCCTCCAGACCCCCGCAAGGACCCAGTACTTC. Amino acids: CASSLQTPARTQYF.

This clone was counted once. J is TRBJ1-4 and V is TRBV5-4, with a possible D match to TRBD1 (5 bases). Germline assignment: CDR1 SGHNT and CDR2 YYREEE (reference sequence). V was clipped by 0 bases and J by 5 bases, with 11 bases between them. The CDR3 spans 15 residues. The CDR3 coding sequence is TGTGCCAGCAGCTTGGATGGGGGGGGGAATGAAAAACTGTTTTTT. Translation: CASSLDGGGNEKLFF.

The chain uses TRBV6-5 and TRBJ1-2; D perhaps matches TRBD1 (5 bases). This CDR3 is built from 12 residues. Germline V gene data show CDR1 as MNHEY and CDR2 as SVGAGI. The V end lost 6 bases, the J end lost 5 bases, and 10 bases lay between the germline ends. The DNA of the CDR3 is TGTGCCAGCAGCTCAGGGTTTTATGGCTACACCTTC. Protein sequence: CASSSGFYGYTF.

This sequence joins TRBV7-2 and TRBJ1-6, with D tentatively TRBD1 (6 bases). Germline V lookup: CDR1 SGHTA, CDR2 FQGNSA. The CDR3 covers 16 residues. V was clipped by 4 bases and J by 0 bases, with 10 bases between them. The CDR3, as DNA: TGTGCCAGCAGCTGGGGGGCAAGCTCCTATAATTCACCCCTCCACTTT. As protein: CASSWGASSYNSPLHF. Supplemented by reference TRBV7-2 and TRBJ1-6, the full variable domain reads GAGVSQSPSNKVTEKGKDVELRCDPISGHTALYWYRQSLGQGLEFLIYFQGNSAPDKSGLPSDRFSAERTGGSVSTLTIQRTQQEDSAVYLCASSWGASSYNSPLHFGNGTRLTVT.

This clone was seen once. The CDR3 coding sequence is TGTGCCAGCAGTAAAAGACAGGGAGGTGAGACTGAAGCTTTCTTT. Encoded protein: CASSKRQGGETEAFF. The chain combines TRBV6-1 with TRBJ1-1; TRBD1 agrees at 7 bases. Germline CDR1 and CDR2: MNHNS and SASEGT. This CDR3 has 15 amino acids. With V trimmed by 5 bases and J by 5 bases, 11 bases remained unmatched.

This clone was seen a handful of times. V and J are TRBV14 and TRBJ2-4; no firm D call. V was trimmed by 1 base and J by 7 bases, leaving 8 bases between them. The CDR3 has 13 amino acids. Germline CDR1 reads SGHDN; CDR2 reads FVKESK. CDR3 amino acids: CASSQASVNIQYF. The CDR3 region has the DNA TGTGCCAGCAGCCAAGCTTCGGTTAACATTCAGTACTTC. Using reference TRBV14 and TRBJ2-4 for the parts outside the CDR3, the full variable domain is EAGVTQFPSHSVIEKGQTVTLRCDPISGHDNLYWYRRVMGKEIKFLLHFVKESKQDESGMPNNRFLAERTGGTYSTLKVQPAELEDSGVYFCASSQASVNIQYFGAGTRLSVL.

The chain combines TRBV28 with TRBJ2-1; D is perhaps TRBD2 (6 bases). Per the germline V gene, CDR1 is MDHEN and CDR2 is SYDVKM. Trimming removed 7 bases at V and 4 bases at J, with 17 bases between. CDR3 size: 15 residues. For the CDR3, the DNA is TGTGCCAGCACCCTAGGCTCAGGACTATACAATGAGCAGTTCTTC. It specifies CASTLGSGLYNEQFF.

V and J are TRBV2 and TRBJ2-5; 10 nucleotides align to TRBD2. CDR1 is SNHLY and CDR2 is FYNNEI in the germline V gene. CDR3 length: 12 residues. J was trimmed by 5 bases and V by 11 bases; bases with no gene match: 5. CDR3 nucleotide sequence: TGTGCCGGGAAGACTAGCGGGGAGACCCAGTACTTC. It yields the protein CAGKTSGETQYF.

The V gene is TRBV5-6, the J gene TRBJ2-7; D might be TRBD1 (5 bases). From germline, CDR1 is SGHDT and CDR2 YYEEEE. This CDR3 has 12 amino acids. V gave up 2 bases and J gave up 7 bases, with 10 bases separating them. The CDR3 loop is CASSFLTGEQYF. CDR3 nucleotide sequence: TGTGCCAGCAGCTTTCTAACAGGAGAGCAGTACTTC.

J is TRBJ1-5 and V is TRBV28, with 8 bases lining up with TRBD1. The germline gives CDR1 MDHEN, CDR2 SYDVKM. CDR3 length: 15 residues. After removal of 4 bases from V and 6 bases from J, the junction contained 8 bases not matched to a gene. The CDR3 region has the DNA TGTGCCAGCAGTTATATACAGGGGGGAGGTCAGCCCCAGCATTTT. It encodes CASSYIQGGGQPQHF.